This T cell receptor (beta chain) appears in the sequencing data of a study of identifying expanded T cells in peripheral blood. Regarding this clone: Its antigen is unknown.

General study results and limits: Across healthy donors, higher total template counts meant significantly greater roughly two-week count variance.

Germline CDR1 reads SEHNR; CDR2 reads FQNEAQ (reference sequence). The CDR3 runs to 16 residues. The trim removed 1 base at V and 2 bases at J, leaving 3 bases unmatched. Generated by immunoSEQ multiplex PCR, the TCRdb table keeps only in-frame clones and is missing some. The repertoire consists of more than 90,000 clones, with 87% occurring once and the leading ten covering 15% to 20%. The TCR originated in a person aged 18 to 69 in good health. Sequencing was performed on blood. V and J are TRBV7-9 and TRBJ1-2; TRBD1 matches at 11 bases. In DNA form, the CDR3 reads TGTGCCAGCAGCTTAGTTAGGACAGGGGGCAACTATGGCTACACCTTC. Protein: CASSLVRTGGNYGYTF.